The rows below give T cell receptor beta chains drawn from one sample of a study of blood T cell repertoires in COVID-19. Assay used: immunoSEQ multiplex PCR; TCRdb lists only in-frame clones, some missing. The repertoire holds about 27,000 clones, with roughly 80% as singletons. The sample consisted of peripheral blood. These receptors all stem from a man between 65 and 85 years old with active COVID-19. Both conserved end residues are part of each CDR3. A D gene is named only where the DNA matches it firmly. The size of a clone is reported for some rows only, either as once, few or many, or as a class for expanded clones.

D	V	size	J	DNA	CDR3
TRBD2	TRBV28	.	TRBJ2-1	TGTGCCAGCAGGGGACTAGAGGAATACAATGAGCAGTTCTTC	CASRGLEEYNEQFF
.	TRBV7-2	once	TRBJ1-5	TGTGCCAGCAGCTTAGCTTTCGGTAGCAATCAGCCCCAGCATTTT	CASSLAFGSNQPQHF
TRBD2	TRBV7-2	.	TRBJ2-7	TGTGCCAGCAGCTTGGTGGGACTAGCGGGGGGCTTCTCCTACGAGCAGTACTTC	CASSLVGLAGGFSYEQYF
TRBD1	TRBV18	once	TRBJ1-6	TGTGCCAGCTCACCAACCGGGACAGGGCAGGATTCACCCCTCCACTTT	CASSPTGTGQDSPLHF
TRBD1	TRBV5-5	.	TRBJ1-1	TGTGCCAGCAGCTTGGGAACCAGGGGGTTGCGTGCTTTCTTT	CASSLGTRGLRAFF
.	TRBV28	.	TRBJ2-5	TGTGCCAGCAGCCGCGATTGGACCCAGTACTTC	CASSRDWTQYF
TRBD2	TRBV9	.	TRBJ2-1	TGTGCCAGCAGCGAGAGGGGGGGACTAGCGTACAATGAGCAGTTCTTC	CASSERGGLAYNEQFF
.	TRBV5-6	.	TRBJ2-2	TGTGCCAGCAGCTCCAGCCAGCGGCCTAGCGGGGAGCTGTTTTTT	CASSSSQRPSGELFF
TRBD1	TRBV2	.	TRBJ2-7	TGTGCCAGCAGTGAAGACAGGGGCGAGCAGTACTTC	CASSEDRGEQYF
.	TRBV5-1	once	TRBJ2-7	TGCGCCAGCAGCTTGGCCACCAGGGGCGAGCAGTACTTC	CASSLATRGEQYF
TRBD1	TRBV6-5	.	TRBJ2-7	TGTGCCAGCAGGCAGGGGACAGGGGGCGACGAGCAGTACTTC	CASRQGTGGDEQYF
TRBD1	TRBV5-4	.	TRBJ1-5	TGTGCCAGCACCATTCAGGGGGAACAGCCCCAGCATTTT	CASTIQGEQPQHF
.	TRBV28	.	TRBJ1-1	TGTGCCAGCAGGACACAGGGGAACACTGAAGCTTTCTTT	CASRTQGNTEAFF
TRBD1	TRBV27	once	TRBJ2-7	TGTGCCAGCAGTTTAGTCCCCCCGGACAGGGGCACTTACGAGCAGTACTTC	CASSLVPPDRGTYEQYF
.	TRBV29-1	.	TRBJ2-3	TGCAGCGTTGCCACAGGGACATATTCAGATACGCAGTATTTT	CSVATGTYSDTQYF
.	TRBV7-2	few	TRBJ1-4	TGTGCCAGCAGCCTGGGGAGAAATGAAAAACTGTTTTTT	CASSLGRNEKLFF
TRBD1	TRBV18	.	TRBJ1-2	TGTGCCAGCTCCCCCGGGACAGGGGGTGGCTACACCTTC	CASSPGTGGGYTF
TRBD1	TRBV6-7	.	TRBJ2-7	TGTGCCAGCAGTAATATCCGGGACAGGGAAAGTTACGGTTGCTCCTACGAGCAGTACTTC	CASSNIRDRESYGCSYEQYF
.	TRBV7-8	once	TRBJ1-1	TGTGCCAGCAGGGTCAGGCCCATGAACACTGAAGCTTTCTTT	CASRVRPMNTEAFF
TRBD1	TRBV4-1	.	TRBJ1-1	TGCGCCAGCAGCCTAGGACAGGGGACTGAAGCTTTCTTT	CASSLGQGTEAFF
.	TRBV7-3	.	TRBJ2-1	TGTGCCAGCAGCTTAAGCCACACCAACAATGAGCAGTTCTTC	CASSLSHTNNEQFF
TRBD2	TRBV3-1/TRBV3-2	.	TRBJ2-2	TGTGCCAGCAGGCAACCGGGACTAGCGGGAGGCCCCGGGGAGCTGTTTTTT	CASRQPGLAGGPGELFF
.	TRBV7-8	.	TRBJ1-1	TGTGCCAGCAGCCCCGAAGGGGACACTGAAGCTTTCTTT	CASSPEGDTEAFF
.	TRBV18	.	TRBJ2-6	TGTGCCAGCTCACCCGGACAGCTACACTCTGGGGCCAACGTCCTGACTTTC	CASSPGQLHSGANVLTF
TRBD1	TRBV18	.	TRBJ1-5	TGTGCCAGCTCACCGCCGGGACAGGCCAATCAGCCCCAGCATTTT	CASSPPGQANQPQHF
TRBD2	TRBV4-1	once	TRBJ2-7	TGCGCCAGCAGCCCCTTGGGGGATGCGGGGGACTACGAGCAGTACTTC	CASSPLGDAGDYEQYF
.	TRBV2	.	TRBJ1-6	TGTGCCAGCCGGACTTCCAGCTCCTATAATTCACCCCTCCACTTT	CASRTSSSYNSPLHF
TRBD2	TRBV3-1/TRBV3-2	.	TRBJ2-3	TGTGCCAGCAGCCAATCTACACAAGCGGGAGGAAAGACAGATACGCAGTATTTT	CASSQSTQAGGKTDTQYF
TRBD2	TRBV6-4	.	TRBJ2-7	TGTGCCAGCAGTGACTCCCCAGGGACTAGACCCTACGAGCAGTACTTC	CASSDSPGTRPYEQYF
TRBD1	TRBV9	few	TRBJ2-1	TGTGCCAGCAGCGTAAGGACAGGGGCTCGGGAGCAGTTCTTC	CASSVRTGAREQFF
TRBD2	TRBV30	.	TRBJ2-2	TGTGCCTGGAGTCGTACTATAGCGGGGTCCACCGGGGAGCTGTTTTTT	CAWSRTIAGSTGELFF
.	TRBV28	.	TRBJ2-1	TGTGCCAGCAGTTTTCCCAGGTTGAAATATGAGCAGTTCTTC	CASSFPRLKYEQFF
.	TRBV12-3/TRBV12-4	.	TRBJ1-1	TGTGCCAGCAGTTTACACGGACAGAATGAAGCTTTCTTT	CASSLHGQNEAFF
TRBD2	TRBV28	.	TRBJ2-3	TGTGCCAGCAGTCTGACTAGCGGGAGCGGTCAGGATACGCAGTATTTT	CASSLTSGSGQDTQYF
TRBD1	TRBV7-8	.	TRBJ2-3	TGTGCCAGCAGCCCACGCCTGGGACAGCCACTGGCAGATACGCAGTATTTT	CASSPRLGQPLADTQYF
.	TRBV6-5	.	TRBJ1-4	TGTGCCAGCAGTTACCAACAGGGTTTCGGGGAAAAACTGTTTTTT	CASSYQQGFGEKLFF
.	TRBV4-1	.	TRBJ2-7	TGCGCCAGCAGCCAAGATCCGAGACAGGCTTTACGAGAGCAGTACTTC	CASSQDPRQALREQYF
.	TRBV2	.	TRBJ1-2	TGTGCCAGCAGTCAACAGGGTAGGGACTATGGCTACACCTTC	CASSQQGRDYGYTF
TRBD1	TRBV19	.	TRBJ2-2	TGTGCCAGTAGAGAACCGGGACAGATAAACACCGGGGAGCTGTTTTTT	CASREPGQINTGELFF
.	TRBV19	.	TRBJ1-1	TGTGCCAGTAGTACGATCCTTAACAGGGATGAAGCTTTCTTT	CASSTILNRDEAFF
.	TRBV19	.	TRBJ1-3	TGTGCCAGCCGCCGCGGGGGAAACTCTGGAAACACCATATATTTT	CASRRGGNSGNTIYF
.	TRBV9	.	TRBJ2-1	TGTGCCAGCAGCGTATTTAGCGTCGAGAATGAGCAGTTCTTC	CASSVFSVENEQFF
TRBD1	TRBV5-4	.	TRBJ2-3	TGTGCCAGCAGCTCTGGACAGGGGGCTCTTTTAGATACGCAGTATTTT	CASSSGQGALLDTQYF
.	TRBV4-2	once	TRBJ2-7	TGTGCCAGCAGCCAAGACAGGGGAGCCTACGAGCAGTACTTC	CASSQDRGAYEQYF
.	TRBV2	.	TRBJ1-2	TGTGCCAGCAGGGATGAGTCAGGAACCTACTATGGCTACACCTTC	CASRDESGTYYGYTF
TRBD1	TRBV28	.	TRBJ1-6	TGTGCCAGCAGTTTAGTGTCTGGGACAGAATATAATTCACCCCTCCACTTT	CASSLVSGTEYNSPLHF
.	TRBV10-2	.	TRBJ2-4	TGCGCCAGCAGTGAAGTCGCCACCCTACCGGGAAAAAACATTCAGTACTTC	CASSEVATLPGKNIQYF
.	TRBV19	.	TRBJ2-3	TGTGCCAGTAGTATTTACGGGGTGCCTACAGATACGCAGTATTTT	CASSIYGVPTDTQYF
TRBD2	TRBV13	.	TRBJ2-3	TGTGCCAGCAGCGTGGGGACTAGCGGTGCGGATACGCAGTATTTT	CASSVGTSGADTQYF
TRBD2	TRBV18	.	TRBJ2-3	TGTGCCAGCTCACCACCTCGTTTCGCTAGCGGGGGGATCACAGATACGCAGTATTTT	CASSPPRFASGGITDTQYF
.	TRBV12-3/TRBV12-4	.	TRBJ2-7	TGTGCCAGCAGTTTATCCCTTGCCTACGAGCAGTACTTC	CASSLSLAYEQYF
.	TRBV27	.	TRBJ1-1	TGTGCCAGCAGTTTAGGCCTGGGGGGGAGCACTGAAGCTTTCTTT	CASSLGLGGSTEAFF
.	TRBV19	.	TRBJ1-4	TGTGCCAGTACCTCTAGCCGGTTCCAACGTGAAAAACTGTTTTTT	CASTSSRFQREKLFF
TRBD1	TRBV6-5	.	TRBJ2-7	TGTGCCAGCAGTTACACAGGGGTTATCTCCTACGAGCAGTACTTC	CASSYTGVISYEQYF
.	TRBV6-5	.	TRBJ2-4	TGTGCCAGCAGGGCAACGGGGGAAAACATTCAGTACTTC	CASRATGENIQYF
.	TRBV18	.	TRBJ2-3	TGTGCCAGCTCACCAGGGACTAGCACAGATACGCAGTATTTT	CASSPGTSTDTQYF
TRBD1	TRBV6-2/TRBV6-3	.	TRBJ1-5	TGTGCCAGCAGTGGAAGTGCGGGACAGCCGGCGGGGCCCCAGCATTTT	CASSGSAGQPAGPQHF
.	TRBV7-9	.	TRBJ2-2	TGTGCCAGCAGCTTAGTGTCGGGAGTTCCCGGGGAGCTGTTTTTT	CASSLVSGVPGELFF
TRBD2	TRBV9	.	TRBJ2-1	TGTGCCAGCAGGAACCCTAGCGGGGGGGGCAATGAGCAGTTCTTC	CASRNPSGGGNEQFF